The entry below gives a single T cell receptor beta chain sequence along with its context. The source of the sample is a study of blood T cell repertoires in COVID-19. Overall study context: COVID-19 samples collected from the United States, Italy and Spain covered acute and convalescent phases. The analysed material was cDNA or gDNA that came from T cells, B-cell-depleted T cells, or PBMCs.

Germline V gene sequence: CDR1 KGHSH, CDR2 LQKENI. V lost 5 bases and J lost 7; bases outside the gene matches: 7. This CDR3 region has 14 residues. How the authors handled the data: Amplification of reference gene primers provided the estimated nucleated cell counts. Clones were sequenced by immunoSEQ multiplex PCR, and TCRdb holds only the in-frame ones, with some missing. D and trimming come from the DNA, and the V and J calls and clone size come from that table. The data show about 230,000 clones, roughly 83% seen once. The chain has TRBV18 and TRBJ2-4, with 8 bases that match TRBD2. This TCR came from a middle-aged man with acute or convalescent COVID-19. The specimen was peripheral blood. CDR3 DNA: TGTGCCAGCTCAACCCTTCAGCGGGAGAACATTCAGTACTTC. Protein product: CASSTLQRENIQYF.